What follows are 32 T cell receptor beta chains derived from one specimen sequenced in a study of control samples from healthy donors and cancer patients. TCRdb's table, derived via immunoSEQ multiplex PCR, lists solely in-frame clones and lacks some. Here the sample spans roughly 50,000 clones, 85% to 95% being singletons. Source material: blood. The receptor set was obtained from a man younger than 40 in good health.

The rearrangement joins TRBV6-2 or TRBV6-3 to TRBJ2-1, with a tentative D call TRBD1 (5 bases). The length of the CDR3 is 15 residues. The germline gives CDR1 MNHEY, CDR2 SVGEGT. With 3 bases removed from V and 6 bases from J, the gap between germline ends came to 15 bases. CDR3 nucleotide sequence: TGTGCCAGCAGTTATAGCAGGGCCCCTCGCAATGAGCAGTTCTTC. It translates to CASSYSRAPRNEQFF.

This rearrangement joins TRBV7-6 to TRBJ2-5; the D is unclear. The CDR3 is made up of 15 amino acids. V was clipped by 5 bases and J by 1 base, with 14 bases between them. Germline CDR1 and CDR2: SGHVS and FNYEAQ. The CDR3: CASSPTPGPQETQYF. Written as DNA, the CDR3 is TGTGCCAGCAGCCCAACCCCAGGCCCCCAAGAGACCCAGTACTTC.

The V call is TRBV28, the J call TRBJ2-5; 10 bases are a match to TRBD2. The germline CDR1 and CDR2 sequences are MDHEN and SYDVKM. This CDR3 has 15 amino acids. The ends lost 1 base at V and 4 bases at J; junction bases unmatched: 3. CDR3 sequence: CASSLLPSGGETQYF. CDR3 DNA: TGTGCCAGCAGTTTATTACCTAGCGGGGGAGAGACCCAGTACTTC.

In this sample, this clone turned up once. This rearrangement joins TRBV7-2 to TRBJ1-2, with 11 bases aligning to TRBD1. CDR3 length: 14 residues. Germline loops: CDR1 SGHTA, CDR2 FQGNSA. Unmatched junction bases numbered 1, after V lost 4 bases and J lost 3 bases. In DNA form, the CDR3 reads TGTGCCAGCAGCTCGGGACAGGGGGACTATGGCTACACCTTC. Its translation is CASSSGQGDYGYTF. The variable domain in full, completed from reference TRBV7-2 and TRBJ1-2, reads GAGVSQSPSNKVTEKGKDVELRCDPISGHTALYWYRQSLGQGLEFLIYFQGNSAPDKSGLPSDRFSAERTGGSVSTLTIQRTQQEDSAVYLCASSSGQGDYGYTFGSGTRLTVV.

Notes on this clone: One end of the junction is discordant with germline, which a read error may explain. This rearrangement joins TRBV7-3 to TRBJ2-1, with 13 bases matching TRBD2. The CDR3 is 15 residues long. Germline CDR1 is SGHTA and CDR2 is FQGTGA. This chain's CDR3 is CASSLTSGRADEQFF. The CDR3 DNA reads TGTGCCAGCAGCCTAACTAGCGGGAGGGCCGATGAGCAGTTCTTC.

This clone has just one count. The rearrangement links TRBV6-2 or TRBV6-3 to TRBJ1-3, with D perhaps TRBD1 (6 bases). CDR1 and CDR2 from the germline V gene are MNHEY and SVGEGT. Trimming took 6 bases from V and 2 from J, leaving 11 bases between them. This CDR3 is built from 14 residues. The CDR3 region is CASSGTLTGNTIYF. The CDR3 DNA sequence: TGTGCCAGCAGCGGGACACTTACTGGAAACACCATATATTTT.

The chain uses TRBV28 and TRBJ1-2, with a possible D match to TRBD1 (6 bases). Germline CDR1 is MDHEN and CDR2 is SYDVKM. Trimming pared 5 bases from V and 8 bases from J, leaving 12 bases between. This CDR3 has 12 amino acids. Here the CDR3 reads CASSPGAGGYTF. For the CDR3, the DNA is TGTGCCAGCAGTCCGGGGGCGGGAGGCTACACCTTC.

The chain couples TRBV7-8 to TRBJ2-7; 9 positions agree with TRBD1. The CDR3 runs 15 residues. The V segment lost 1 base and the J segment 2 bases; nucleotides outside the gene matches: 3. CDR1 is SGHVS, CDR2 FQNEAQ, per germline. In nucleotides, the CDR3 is TGTGCCAGCAGCTTAGAGACAGGGGGTCCCTACGAGCAGTACTTC. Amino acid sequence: CASSLETGGPYEQYF.

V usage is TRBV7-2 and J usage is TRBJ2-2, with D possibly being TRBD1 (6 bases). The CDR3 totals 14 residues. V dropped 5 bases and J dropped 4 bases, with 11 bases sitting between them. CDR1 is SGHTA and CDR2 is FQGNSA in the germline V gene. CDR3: CASSPQGTTGELFF. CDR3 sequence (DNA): TGTGCCAGCAGCCCACAGGGAACCACCGGGGAGCTGTTTTTT.

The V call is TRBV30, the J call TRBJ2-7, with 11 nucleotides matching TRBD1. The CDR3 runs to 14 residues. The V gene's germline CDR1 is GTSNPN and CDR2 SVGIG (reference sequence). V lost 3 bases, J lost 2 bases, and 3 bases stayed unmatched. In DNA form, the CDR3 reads TGTGCCTGGAGGATGGGACAGGGGGCCTACGAGCAGTACTTC. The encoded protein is CAWRMGQGAYEQYF. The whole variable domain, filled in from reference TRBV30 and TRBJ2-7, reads SQTIHQWPATLVQPVGSPLSLECTVEGTSNPNLYWYRQAAGRGLQLLFYSVGIGQISSEVPQNLSASRPQDRQFILSSKKLLLSDSGFYLCAWRMGQGAYEQYFGPGTRLTVT.

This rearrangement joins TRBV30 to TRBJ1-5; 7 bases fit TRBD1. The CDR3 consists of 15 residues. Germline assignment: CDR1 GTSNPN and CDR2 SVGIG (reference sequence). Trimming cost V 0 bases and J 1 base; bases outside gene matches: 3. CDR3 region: CAWSVQGGSNQPQHF. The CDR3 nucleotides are TGTGCCTGGAGTGTACAAGGGGGCAGCAATCAGCCCCAGCATTTT.

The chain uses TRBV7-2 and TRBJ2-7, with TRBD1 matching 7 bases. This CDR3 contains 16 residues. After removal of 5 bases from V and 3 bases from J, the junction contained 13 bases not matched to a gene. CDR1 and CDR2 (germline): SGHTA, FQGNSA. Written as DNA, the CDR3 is TGTGCCAGCAGCCAGGGGGAAGGAACCTCTTTCTACGAGCAGTACTTC. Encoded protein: CASSQGEGTSFYEQYF.

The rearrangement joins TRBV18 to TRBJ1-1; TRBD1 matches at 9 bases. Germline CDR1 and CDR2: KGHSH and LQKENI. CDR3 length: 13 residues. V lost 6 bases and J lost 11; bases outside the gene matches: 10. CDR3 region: CASSPGTGSGAFF. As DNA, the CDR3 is TGTGCCAGCTCTCCCGGGACAGGGTCGGGGGCTTTCTTT.

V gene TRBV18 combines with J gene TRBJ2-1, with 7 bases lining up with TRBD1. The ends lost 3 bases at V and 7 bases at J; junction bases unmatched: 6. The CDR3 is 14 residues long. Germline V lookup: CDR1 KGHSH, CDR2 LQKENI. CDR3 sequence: CASSPGQQTNEQFF. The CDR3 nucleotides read TGTGCCAGCTCACCGGGACAGCAGACAAATGAGCAGTTCTTC. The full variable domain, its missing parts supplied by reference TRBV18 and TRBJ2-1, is NAGVMQNPRHLVRRRGQEARLRCSPMKGHSHVYWYRQLPEEGLKFMVYLQKENIIDESGMPKERFSAEFPKEGPSILRIQQVVRGDSAAYFCASSPGQQTNEQFFGPGTRLTVL.

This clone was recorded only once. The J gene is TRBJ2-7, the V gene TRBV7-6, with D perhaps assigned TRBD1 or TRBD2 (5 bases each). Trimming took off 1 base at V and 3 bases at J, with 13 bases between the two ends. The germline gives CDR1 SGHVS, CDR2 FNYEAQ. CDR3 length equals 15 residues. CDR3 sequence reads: CASSLEFGAFYEQYF. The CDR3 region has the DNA TGTGCCAGCAGCTTAGAATTCGGGGCCTTCTACGAGCAGTACTTC.

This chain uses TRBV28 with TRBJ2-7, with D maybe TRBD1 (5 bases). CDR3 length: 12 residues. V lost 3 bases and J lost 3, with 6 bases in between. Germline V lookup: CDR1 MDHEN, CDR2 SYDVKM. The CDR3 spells CASSLQGYEQYF. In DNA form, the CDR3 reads TGTGCCAGCAGTTTGCAGGGCTACGAGCAGTACTTC. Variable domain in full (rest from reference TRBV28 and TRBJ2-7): DVKVTQSSRYLVKRTGEKVFLECVQDMDHENMFWYRQDPGLGLRLIYFSYDVKMKEKGDIPEGYSVSREKKERFSLILESASTNQTSMYLCASSLQGYEQYFGPGTRLTVT.

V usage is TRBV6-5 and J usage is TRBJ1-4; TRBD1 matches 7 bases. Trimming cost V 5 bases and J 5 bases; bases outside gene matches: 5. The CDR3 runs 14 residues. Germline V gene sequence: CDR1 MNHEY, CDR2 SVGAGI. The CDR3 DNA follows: TGTGCCAGCAGTCGACAGGGAAGGAATGAAAAACTGTTTTTT. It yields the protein CASSRQGRNEKLFF.

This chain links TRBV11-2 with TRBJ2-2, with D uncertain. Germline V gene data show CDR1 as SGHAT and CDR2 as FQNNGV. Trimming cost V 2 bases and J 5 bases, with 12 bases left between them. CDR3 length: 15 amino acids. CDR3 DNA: TGTGCCAGCAGCTTATATTCGGGCCGAACCGGGGAGCTGTTTTTT. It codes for CASSLYSGRTGELFF.

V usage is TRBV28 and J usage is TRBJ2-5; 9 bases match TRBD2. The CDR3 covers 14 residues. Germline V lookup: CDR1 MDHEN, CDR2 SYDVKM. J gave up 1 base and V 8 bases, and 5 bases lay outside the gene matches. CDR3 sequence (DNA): TGTGCCAGCCAGACTAGCGGTCGCCAAGAGACCCAGTACTTC. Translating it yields CASQTSGRQETQYF.

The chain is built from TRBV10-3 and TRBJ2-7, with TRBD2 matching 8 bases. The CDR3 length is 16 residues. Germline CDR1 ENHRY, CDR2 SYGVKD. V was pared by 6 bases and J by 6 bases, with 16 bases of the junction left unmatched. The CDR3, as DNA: TGTGCCATCAGGCCATCGGGGGGGGGAACCATTACCGAGCAGTACTTC. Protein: CAIRPSGGGTITEQYF.

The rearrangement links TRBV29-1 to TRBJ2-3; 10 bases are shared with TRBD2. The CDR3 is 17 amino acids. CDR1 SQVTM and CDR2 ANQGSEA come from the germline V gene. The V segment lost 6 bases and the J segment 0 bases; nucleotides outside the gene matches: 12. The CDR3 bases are TGCAGCGTCGGACTTCTAGCGGGAGTTATGAGCACAGATACGCAGTATTTT. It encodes CSVGLLAGVMSTDTQYF.

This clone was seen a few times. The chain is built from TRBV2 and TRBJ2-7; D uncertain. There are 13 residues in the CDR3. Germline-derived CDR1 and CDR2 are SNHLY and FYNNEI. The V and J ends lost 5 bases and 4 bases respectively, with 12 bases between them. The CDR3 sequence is CASSNPETYEQYF. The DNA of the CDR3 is TGTGCCAGCAGTAACCCGGAGACGTACGAGCAGTACTTC.

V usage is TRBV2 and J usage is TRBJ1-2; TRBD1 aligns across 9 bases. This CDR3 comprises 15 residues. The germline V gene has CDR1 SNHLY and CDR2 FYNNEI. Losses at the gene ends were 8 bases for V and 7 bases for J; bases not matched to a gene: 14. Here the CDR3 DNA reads TGTGCCAGCTTCCCCCGAGGGGACAGGGTTGCTGGCTACACCTTC. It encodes CASFPRGDRVAGYTF.

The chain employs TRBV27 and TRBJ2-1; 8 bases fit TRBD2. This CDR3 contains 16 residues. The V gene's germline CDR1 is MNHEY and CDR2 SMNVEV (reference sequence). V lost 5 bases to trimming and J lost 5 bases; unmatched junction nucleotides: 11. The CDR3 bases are TGTGCCAGCAGTACACTAGCGGACCTCACCCACAATGAGCAGTTCTTC. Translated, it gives CASSTLADLTHNEQFF.

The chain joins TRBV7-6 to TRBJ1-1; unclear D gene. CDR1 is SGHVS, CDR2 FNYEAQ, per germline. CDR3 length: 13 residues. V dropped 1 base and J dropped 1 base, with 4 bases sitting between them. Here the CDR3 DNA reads TGTGCCAGCAGCTTAGACCGGAACACTGAAGCTTTCTTT. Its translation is CASSLDRNTEAFF.

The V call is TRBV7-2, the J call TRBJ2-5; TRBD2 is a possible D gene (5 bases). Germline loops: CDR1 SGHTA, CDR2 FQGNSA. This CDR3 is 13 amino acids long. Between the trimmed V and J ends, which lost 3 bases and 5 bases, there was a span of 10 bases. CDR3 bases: TGTGCCAGCAGCTTCCAGGAGCGGGAGACCCAGTACTTC. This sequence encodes CASSFQERETQYF.

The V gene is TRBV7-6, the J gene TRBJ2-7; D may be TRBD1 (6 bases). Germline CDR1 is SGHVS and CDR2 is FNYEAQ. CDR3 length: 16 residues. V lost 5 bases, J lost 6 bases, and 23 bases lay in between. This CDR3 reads CASSAQSGTQGSEQYF. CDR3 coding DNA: TGTGCCAGCAGCGCCCAGTCCGGGACACAGGGATCCGAGCAGTACTTC.

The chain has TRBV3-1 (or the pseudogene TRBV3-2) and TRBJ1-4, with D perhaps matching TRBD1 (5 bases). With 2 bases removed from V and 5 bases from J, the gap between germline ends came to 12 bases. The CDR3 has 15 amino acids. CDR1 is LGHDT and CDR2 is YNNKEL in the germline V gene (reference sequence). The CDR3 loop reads CASSQSGTRNEKLFF. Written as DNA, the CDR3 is TGTGCCAGCAGCCAATCCGGGACGAGGAATGAAAAACTGTTTTTT.

This chain's CDR3 is CASSWDRVLFRQPQHF. The CDR3 nucleotides read TGTGCCAGCAGTTGGGACAGGGTTTTGTTTAGGCAGCCCCAGCATTTT. This sequence joins TRBV6-5 and TRBJ1-5, with 9 bases identical to TRBD1. V trimming: 4 bases; J trimming: 7 bases; junction bases outside the gene matches: 11. Germline CDR1 reads MNHEY; CDR2 reads SVGAGI. The CDR3 has 16 residues.

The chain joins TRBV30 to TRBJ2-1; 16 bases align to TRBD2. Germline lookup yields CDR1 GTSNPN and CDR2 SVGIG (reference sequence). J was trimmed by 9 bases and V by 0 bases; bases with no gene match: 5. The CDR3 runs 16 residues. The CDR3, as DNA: TGTGCCTGGAGTGTAGGGACTAGCGGGAGGGCGGCTGAGCAGTTCTTC. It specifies CAWSVGTSGRAAEQFF.

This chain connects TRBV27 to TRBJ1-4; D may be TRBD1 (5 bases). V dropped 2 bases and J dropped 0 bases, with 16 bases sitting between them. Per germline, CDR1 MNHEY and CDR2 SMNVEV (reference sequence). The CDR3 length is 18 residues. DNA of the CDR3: TGTGCCAGCAGTTTAACCCGACGGGGGATTTCAACTAATGAAAAACTGTTTTTT. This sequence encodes CASSLTRRGISTNEKLFF.

CDR3 loop: CASSFRGLGNTEAFF. CDR3 nucleotide sequence: TGTGCCAGCAGCTTTCGGGGTCTGGGAAACACTGAAGCTTTCTTT. This chain joins TRBV5-4 and TRBJ1-1; no reliable D call. V lost 2 bases, J lost 2 bases, and 13 bases lay in between. CDR1 and CDR2 from the germline V gene are SGHNT and YYREEE (reference sequence). The length of the CDR3 is 15 residues.